These 2 T cell receptor beta chains were sequenced from one sample in a study of regulatory T cells in long-lasting Graves disease. Time point here: persistent/refractory GD, antithyroid drugs over 5 years with positive TRAb. PBMCs were the source of the RNA used for TCR sequencing. Libraries of TCR beta came from iRepertoire HTBI primers plus Arm-PCR of CDR3 regions. MiXCR was run by TCRdb on the multiplex PCR reads, yielding one entry per CDR3 protein. The table shows some 330,000 distinct CDR3 sequences, with 20% to 25% occurring only once. The sample was peripheral blood mononuclear cells (PBMCs), taken when the disease was refractory, from a patient treated with antithyroid drugs. The origin of the receptors is a woman aged 35 to 49 with Graves disease.

The V gene is TRBV5-1, the J gene TRBJ2-3; 11 bases are a match to TRBD2. V shed 4 bases, J shed 1 base, and the junction held 5 bases outside the gene matches. This CDR3 contains 16 residues. Germline V gene sequence: CDR1 SGHRS, CDR2 YFSETQ. CDR3 amino acids: CASSNPGLAGTDTQYF. The CDR3 bases are TGCGCCAGCAGCAACCCGGGACTAGCGGGCACAGATACGCAGTATTTT.

In this sample, this clonotype turned up a few times. This chain uses TRBV20-1 with TRBJ1-1; a possible D gene is TRBD1 (5 bases). The CDR3 contains 15 residues. The germline CDR1 and CDR2 sequences are DFQATT and SNEGSKA (reference sequence). V dropped 2 bases and J dropped 1 base, with 14 bases sitting between them. CDR3 bases: TGCAGTGCTAGAACAGGCCATCTCAAGAACACTGAAGCTTTCTTT. Its protein product is CSARTGHLKNTEAFF.